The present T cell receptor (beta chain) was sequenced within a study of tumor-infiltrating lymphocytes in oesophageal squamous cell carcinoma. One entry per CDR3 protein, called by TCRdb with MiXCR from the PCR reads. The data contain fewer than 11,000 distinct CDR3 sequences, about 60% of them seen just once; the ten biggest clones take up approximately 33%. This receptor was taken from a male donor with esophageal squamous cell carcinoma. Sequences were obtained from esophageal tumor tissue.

CDR3 nucleotide sequence: TGTGCCATCAGGGGACTAGCGGGAGTCACTAGTGAGCAGTTCTTC. This encodes CAIRGLAGVTSEQFF. The V call is TRBV10-3, the J call TRBJ2-4; 14 nucleotides align to TRBD2. The J call is in doubt because the DNA end fits TRBJ2-1 better. The CDR3 is 15 residues long. Germline CDR1 reads ENHRY; CDR2 reads SYGVKD.